This T cell receptor beta chain originates from a study of blood T cell repertoires in COVID-19. Across the study: The United States, Italy and Spain were the sources of the acute and convalescent COVID-19 samples. The analysed material was cDNA or gDNA that came from T cells, B-cell-depleted T cells, or PBMCs.

The length of the CDR3 is 14 residues. Germline assignment: CDR1 SGHTA and CDR2 FQGNSA. Trimming took off 1 base at V and 8 bases at J, with 11 bases between the two ends. Methods used by the authors: Reference gene primer amplification gave nucleated cell count estimates. Assay used: immunoSEQ multiplex PCR; TCRdb lists only in-frame clones, some missing. From that table come the V and J calls and clone size; the DNA was used to work out D and trimming. The top ten clones hold around 3.5% of a sample with 150,000 to 190,000 clones, 76% of them seen once. The TCR comes from a woman older than 75 with acute or convalescent COVID-19. The chain carries TRBV7-2 and TRBJ1-4, with D possibly being TRBD1 (5 bases). Sample: peripheral blood. In nucleotides, the CDR3 is TGTGCCAGCAGCTTAGGACAGTCGGAGGAAAAACTGTTTTTT. It translates to CASSLGQSEEKLFF.